This is a list of T cell receptor beta chains from one sample in a study of T cell repertoires in cytomegalovirus infection. One entry per CDR3 protein, called by TCRdb with MiXCR from the reads. The sample has some 940,000 distinct CDR3 sequences; 25% to 40% are singletons. No antigen is known for these receptors. Material: cultured CD8+ T cells from PBMCs, obtained from culture after CMV antigen stimulation. The source is a human donor in good health (CMV status not recorded). Some clones in this sample may be carry-over from other donors' samples. Both conserved end residues are part of each CDR3. Fields, in order: D gene, V gene, clone size, J gene, CDR3 protein, CDR3 DNA. D genes are given only for firm matches. Part of the rows lack a size; the others show once, few, many or a class for expanded clones.

>TRBD2|TRBV13|few|TRBJ2-1
CASSSTGLAGGPYEQFF
TGTGCCAGCAGCTCTACCGGACTAGCGGGGGGGCCATATGAGCAGTTCTTC
>TRBD1|TRBV19|-|TRBJ1-5
CASTLFLGGGVNRPQHF
TGTGCCAGTACCTTATTCTTGGGAGGGGGCGTCAATCGGCCCCAGCATTTT
>-|TRBV6-6|-|TRBJ1-6
CASSWSAYNSPLHF
TGTGCCAGCAGTTGGTCCGCCTATAATTCACCCCTCCACTTT
>TRBD1|TRBV6-2/TRBV6-3|few|TRBJ2-5
CASRWTPGQGQETQYF
TGTGCCAGCAGATGGACTCCGGGACAGGGCCAAGAGACCCAGTACTTC
>-|TRBV15|-|TRBJ1-5
CATSRVIAPRNQPQHF
TGTGCCACCAGCAGAGTAATCGCCCCGAGGAATCAGCCCCAGCATTTT
>TRBD1|TRBV9|-|TRBJ2-1
CASSAGTGDSRSYNEQFF
TGTGCCAGCAGCGCCGGGACAGGGGACAGCCGGTCCTACAATGAGCAGTTCTTC
>-|TRBV7-6|-|TRBJ2-3
CASSSRRGFTDTQYF
TGTGCCAGCAGCTCGCGACGGGGGTTCACAGATACGCAGTATTTT
>-|TRBV27|-|TRBJ2-6
CASSYFFSGANVLTF
TGTGCCAGCAGTTATTTTTTCTCTGGGGCCAACGTCCTGACTTTC
>-|TRBV6-6|-|TRBJ1-6
CASSLLTYNSPLHF
TGTGCCAGCAGTTTGCTCACGTATAATTCACCCCTCCACTTT
>-|TRBV7-6|many|TRBJ1-1
CASSPSGLSETEAFF
TGTGCCAGCAGCCCGTCGGGACTGTCGGAGACTGAAGCTTTCTTT
>-|TRBV15|-|TRBJ1-4
CATSKLTVSNEKLFF
TGTGCCACCAGCAAGCTGACGGTGTCTAATGAAAAACTGTTTTTT
>TRBD2|TRBV5-6|-|TRBJ2-7
CASSFCLAGGIGWCEQYF
TGTGCCAGCAGCTTTTGCCTAGCGGGGGGAATCGGGTGGTGCGAGCAGTACTTC
>TRBD1|TRBV12-3/TRBV12-4|-|TRBJ2-7
CASSSRATGLYEQYF
TGTGCCAGCAGTTCTCGGGCGACAGGGTTATACGAGCAGTACTTC
>-|TRBV5-4|-|TRBJ2-4
CASSPTSGRGIQYF
TGTGCCAGCAGCCCCACCTCCGGCCGGGGCATTCAGTACTTC
>TRBD1|TRBV7-2|-|TRBJ2-2
CASSFRQGGNTGELFF
TGTGCCAGCAGCTTCAGACAGGGGGGGAACACCGGGGAGCTGTTTTTT
>-|TRBV7-2|few|TRBJ2-3
CASSPSLDYTDTQYF
TGTGCCAGCAGCCCTAGCTTAGACTACACAGATACGCAGTATTTT
>TRBD2|TRBV29-1|few|TRBJ2-2
CSVGTSGNTGELFF
TGCAGCGTAGGGACTAGCGGAAACACCGGGGAGCTGTTTTTT
>TRBD2|TRBV19|-|TRBJ2-7
CTSSTLAGAFYEQYF
TGTACCAGTAGTACACTAGCGGGGGCCTTCTACGAGCAGTACTTC
>-|TRBV19|few|TRBJ1-4
CASTPTAPNEKLFF
TGTGCCAGTACCCCGACAGCGCCAAATGAAAAACTGTTTTTT
>TRBD2|TRBV7-2|many|TRBJ2-3
CASSFGLAGGPSTDTQYF
TGTGCCAGCAGCTTTGGACTAGCGGGGGGGCCGAGCACAGATACGCAGTATTTT
>-|TRBV20-1|-|TRBJ2-7
CSAVVKEYEQYF
TGCAGTGCCGTAGTGAAGGAATACGAGCAGTACTTC
>-|TRBV5-6|-|TRBJ2-1
CASSHWRSSYNEQFF
TGTGCCAGCAGCCATTGGAGGAGCTCCTACAATGAGCAGTTCTTC